This TCR beta chain originates from a study of T cell responses to AZD1222 COVID-19 vaccine (dated by TCRdb to the early 2020s). With respect to the entire study: TCR sequencing was performed for about 250 trial participants, of whom roughly 200 were given two doses of AZD1222 and some 26 were given two doses of MenACWY control vaccine. Trial participants were enrolled by age into subgroups of 18-55, 56-69 and 70-plus years, and about 150, 27 and 61 TCR-sequenced participants, respectively, were included in these subgroups. The investigation overall reported the following: Conclusions about previously exposed vaccinees are limited, since just 5 to 7 AZD1222 recipients were seropositive for SARS-CoV-2 at baseline. In the small 56-69-year group, the increase in depth fell short of significance, most likely because of low power. Nearly half of unique spike-specific TCRs reportedly recognized epitopes outside regions mutated in the B.1.351 and B.1.1.7 variants. Because no day 14 peak-response samples were available, repertoires were characterized only after the peak T cell response. The whole spike protein was spanned by vaccine-associated CD4 TCRs, and dominant responses were seen in regions 160-218 and 743-854. Spike-specific TCR breadth and depth rose significantly after two AZD1222 doses compared with day 0 and with MenACWY recipients. Most participants were white British and females outnumbered males, and the authors suggested that clonal diversity may have been underestimated.

Read against the paper, the sample's time point label means: about 28 days (+/-7) after the second vaccine dose. AZD1222 recipients whose second dose came at about 4 weeks and those whose second dose came at about 12 weeks were combined into one group, since spike-specific TCR depth and breadth did not differ between the two schedules. Samples from vaccinated people were obtained from the UK trials COV001 and COV002, which included a single-blind randomized controlled phase 2/3 trial of AZD1222 (ChAdOx1 nCoV-19) in healthy adults. For TCRbeta chain sequencing, PBMC samples from trial participants were taken at day 0 and at day 28 after the second dose. With respect to this clone: No antigen is known for it. Base qualities are not provided; no much larger clone lies one nucleotide away.

The CDR3 regions of human TCRbeta chains were subjected to immunosequencing. The original pipeline was this. Repertoire TCRs were matched against a reference library of SARS-CoV-2-specific TCRs generated with the MIRA antigen-specificity platform. Breadth was defined as the fraction of unique TCRs that were SARS-CoV-2-associated, and depth was defined as the fraction of total T cells that were SARS-CoV-2-associated. Using the MIRA data, each spike-specific TCR was mapped to the spike region that the TCR reacts to and placed in a CD4 or CD8 class. Log10-transformed breadth and depth values were compared by one-way ANOVA with Sidak's multiple comparisons tests. TCRdb re-hosts the immuneACCESS table, in-frame sequences only. Its copies lack some clones; in the studies checked, an unresolved V gene accounts for under half of them, and the cause for the rest is not known. V, J and clone size were drawn from that table, and D and trimming were deduced from the DNA. The sample yields 18,000 or so clones; roughly 91% were counted once. 7.5% to 9% of the sample rests with the top ten.

Trimming accounts for 1 base at V and 3 bases at J, while the number of junction bases matched to no gene is 4. According to the germline V gene, CDR1 reads SGDLS and CDR2 reads YYNGEE. Counted from cysteine to phenylalanine, this CDR3 has 15 amino acids. Kept here is only the CDR3 DNA, which spans 45 bases and is read in frame from base 1. This receptor was taken from an adult who received the AZD1222 COVID-19 vaccine. Sequences were derived from peripheral blood, sampled 28 days after the second AZD1222 dose. This chain joins TRBV9 to TRBJ1-2; TRBD1 agrees with 9 junctional bases. The DNA sequence reads TGTGCCAGCAGCGTAACAGGGGGCGCCGACTATGGCTACACCTTC. Its translation reads: CASSVTGGADYGYTF.